A single sample is the source of the 30 T cell receptor beta chains below, sequenced in a study of T cell responses to AZD1222 COVID-19 vaccine. Assay: immunoSEQ multiplex PCR; the TCRdb copy retains only in-frame clones and omits some. The data contain under 150,000 clones, around 90% of them seen just once; the ten biggest clones take up 8% to 9.5%. The sequences come from peripheral blood, collected on day 0 of AZD1222 vaccination. The receptors were sampled from an adult in good health.

The chain joins TRBV9 to TRBJ2-3; weak D call: TRBD2 (6 bases). Germline V lookup: CDR1 SGDLS, CDR2 YYNGEE. V lost 5 bases and J lost 4, with 11 bases in between. This CDR3 spans 13 amino acids. CDR3 DNA: TGTGCCAGCAGTCCGGGGGTTGCAGATACGCAGTATTTT. Protein product: CASSPGVADTQYF.

The gene calls are TRBV9 and TRBJ2-3, with 7 positions matching TRBD2. This CDR3 has 18 amino acids. Per germline, CDR1 SGDLS and CDR2 YYNGEE. V lost 0 bases and J lost 5; bases outside the gene matches: 15. CDR3 sequence reads: CASSVGPGGLVPIDTQYF. The CDR3 nucleotides are TGTGCCAGCAGCGTAGGCCCAGGAGGACTAGTCCCCATAGATACGCAGTATTTT.

This chain joins TRBV7-6 and TRBJ2-7, with D tentatively TRBD1 (5 bases). This CDR3 is 16 amino acids long. V was cut by 5 bases and J by 7 bases, with 24 bases left in between. CDR1 is SGHVS and CDR2 is FNYEAQ in the germline V gene. The chain's CDR3 is CASSPNMGRSAGEQYF. In DNA form, the CDR3 reads TGTGCCAGCAGCCCTAATATGGGGCGAAGCGCAGGGGAGCAGTACTTC.

This clone turned up a few times. This chain joins TRBV24-1 and TRBJ1-1, with 9 bases that match TRBD1. Germline CDR1 KGHDR, CDR2 SFDVKD. This CDR3 is built from 14 residues. After removal of 9 bases from V and 5 bases from J, the junction contained 9 bases not matched to a gene. The DNA for the CDR3 is TGTGCCACCGCCGCCGGGACAGGGAAAACTGAAGCTTTCTTT. It yields the protein CATAAGTGKTEAFF.

The chain links TRBV2 to TRBJ1-2; 7 bases align to TRBD1. The CDR3 is 12 amino acids. Germline-derived CDR1 and CDR2 are SNHLY and FYNNEI. With 9 bases clipped from V and 6 bases from J, the junction kept 7 bases outside the gene matches. As DNA, the CDR3 is TGTGCCAGAGGACAGGCCCCCCATGGCTACACCTTC. The encoded protein is CARGQAPHGYTF.

In its sample, this clone was seen once. The CDR3 nucleotides read TGTGCCAGCAGCTCGGGACAGCTATACGAGCAGTACTTC. Amino acid sequence: CASSSGQLYEQYF. The chain carries TRBV5-5 and TRBJ2-7; TRBD1 agrees at 7 bases. CDR1 and CDR2 (germline): SGHKS, YYEKEE (reference sequence). The CDR3 covers 13 residues. Germline trimming cut 3 bases from V and 4 bases from J; bases unmatched to any gene: 4.

In its sample, this clone was seen once. This sequence joins TRBV5-1 and TRBJ1-1; D possibly corresponds to TRBD1 (6 bases). Trimming stripped 5 bases from V and 7 bases from J, with 15 bases between. The CDR3 loop spans 13 amino acids. Looked up from germline, CDR1 is SGHRS and CDR2 is YFSETQ. CDR3 bases: TGCGCCAGCAGTTTTTCCGGACAGCGTGAAGCTTTCTTT. It translates to CASSFSGQREAFF. Using reference TRBV5-1 and TRBJ1-1 for the parts outside the CDR3, the full variable domain is KAGVTQTPRYLIKTRGQQVTLSCSPISGHRSVSWYQQTPGQGLQFLFEYFSETQRNKGNFPGRFSGRQFSNSRSEMNVSTLELGDSALYLCASSFSGQREAFFGQGTRLTVV.

This clone was observed once. The chain links TRBV7-9 to TRBJ1-4; 7 nucleotides line up with TRBD1. Germline V gene lookup returns CDR1 SEHNR and CDR2 FQNEAQ (reference sequence). The CDR3 has 15 amino acids. J lost 6 bases, V lost 6 bases, and 10 bases had no gene match. CDR3 DNA: TGTGCCAGCAGATCGACCGGGACAGTGTATGAAAAACTGTTTTTT. Translation gives CASRSTGTVYEKLFF.

This rearrangement joins TRBV5-1 to TRBJ1-5; D is ambiguous. The CDR3 spans 16 residues. V lost 0 bases to trimming and J lost 2 bases, with 12 bases between them. Looked up from germline, CDR1 is SGHRS and CDR2 is YFSETQ. The CDR3 reads CASSLGPMRGNQPQHF. The CDR3 DNA reads TGCGCCAGCAGCTTGGGTCCGATGAGGGGCAATCAGCCCCAGCATTTT.

V and J are TRBV7-9 and TRBJ1-1; 7 bases are a match to TRBD1. Unmatched junction bases numbered 4, after V lost 2 bases and J lost 1 base. The CDR3 length is 15 residues. Per the germline V gene, CDR1 is SEHNR and CDR2 is FQNEAQ (reference sequence). The CDR3 protein is CASSLIQGENTEAFF. CDR3 nucleotides: TGTGCCAGCAGCTTAATCCAGGGGGAGAACACTGAAGCTTTCTTT.

The chain recombines TRBV7-3 with TRBJ2-2; 8 nucleotides agree with TRBD2. Trimming at V came to 3 bases and at J to 0 bases, leaving 3 bases not matched to a gene. CDR3 length equals 16 residues. Germline V lookup: CDR1 SGHTA, CDR2 FQGTGA. CDR3 protein: CASSFVSGANTGELFF. DNA for the CDR3: TGTGCCAGCAGCTTCGTTAGCGGGGCGAACACCGGGGAGCTGTTTTTT.

This clone was counted a few times. J is TRBJ2-7 and V is TRBV10-2; TRBD2 might be the D (5 bases). This CDR3 is built from 15 residues. Germline V gene sequence: CDR1 WSHSY, CDR2 SAAADI. Trimming cost V 3 bases and J 3 bases, with 15 bases left between them. CDR3 sequence (DNA): TGCGCCAGCAGTGACTTCCAGGCCGGACTCTACGAGCAGTACTTC. Protein: CASSDFQAGLYEQYF.

This chain joins TRBV19 and TRBJ1-4; D is possibly TRBD1 (6 bases). This CDR3 is built from 15 residues. The germline V gene encodes CDR1 LNHDA and CDR2 SQIVND (reference sequence). V lost 3 bases, J lost 2 bases, and 10 bases lay in between. The DNA for the CDR3 is TGTGCCAGTAGTATCGGGACACCCACTAATGAAAAACTGTTTTTT. It specifies CASSIGTPTNEKLFF.

The gene calls are TRBV11-3 and TRBJ2-5; 11 bases line up with TRBD1. V lost 4 bases and J lost 5; bases outside the gene matches: 6. The CDR3 length is 15 residues. Germline V gene data show CDR1 as SGHNT and CDR2 as YENEEA. Here the CDR3 DNA reads TGTGCCAGCAGCTACTCGGACAGGGGGCAGGAGACCCAGTACTTC. This encodes CASSYSDRGQETQYF.

The rearrangement joins TRBV5-1 to TRBJ2-1, with D possibly TRBD1 on 5 matching bases. The CDR3 has 14 residues. V was clipped by 0 bases and J by 5 bases, with 9 bases between them. Germline-derived CDR1 and CDR2 are SGHRS and YFSETQ. This CDR3 reads CASSLGRQNNEQFF. Written as DNA, the CDR3 is TGCGCCAGCAGCTTGGGTAGACAGAACAATGAGCAGTTCTTC.

This sequence joins TRBV9 and TRBJ1-4; the D gene is possibly TRBD1 (6 bases). V lost 4 bases and J 8 bases, leaving 21 bases between the germline ends. This CDR3 has 16 amino acids. Germline CDR1 and CDR2: SGDLS and YYNGEE. The CDR3 nucleotides are TGTGCCAGCAGCCTGACAGAGGGGGGAGTTCAGGAAAAACTGTTTTTT. Translated, it gives CASSLTEGGVQEKLFF. The complete variable domain, with remaining parts taken from reference TRBV9 and TRBJ1-4, reads DSGVTQTPKHLITATGQRVTLRCSPRSGDLSVYWYQQSLDQGLQFLIQYYNGEERAKGNILERFSAQQFPDLHSELNLSSLELGDSALYFCASSLTEGGVQEKLFFGSGTQLSVL.

The chain couples TRBV12-3 or TRBV12-4 to TRBJ1-1; the match to TRBD1 covers 7 bases. This CDR3 has 13 amino acids. The V gene end was trimmed by 7 bases and the J gene end by 11 bases; junction bases not matched to a gene: 13. In nucleotides, the CDR3 is TGTGCCAGCAACATACTCCCAGACAGGGCTGCTTTCTTT. Translating it yields CASNILPDRAAFF.

The rearrangement joins TRBV2 to TRBJ1-2; possibly TRBD1 for D (6 bases). The CDR3 contains 12 residues. The germline CDR1 and CDR2 sequences are SNHLY and FYNNEI. Between the trimmed V and J ends, which lost 6 bases and 4 bases, there was a span of 9 bases. In nucleotides, the CDR3 is TGTGCCAGCAGGGGACAATCCTATGGCTACACCTTC. Translation: CASRGQSYGYTF.

The chain is built from TRBV7-8 and TRBJ1-3; no firm D call. V dropped 1 base and J dropped 0 bases, with 4 bases sitting between them. The CDR3 runs 14 residues. Germline V gene lookup returns CDR1 SGHVS and CDR2 FQNEAQ. The DNA for the CDR3 is TGTGCCAGCAGCTTAGACATCTCTGGAAACACCATATATTTT. It encodes CASSLDISGNTIYF.

V gene TRBV10-3 combines with J gene TRBJ1-5; a weak D match, TRBD1 (5 bases). CDR3 length: 15 amino acids. The V end was cut by 6 bases, the J end by 0 bases, with 12 bases between. Per germline, CDR1 ENHRY and CDR2 SYGVKD. The CDR3 DNA follows: TGTGCCATCAGCTTAGACAGCCTTAGCAATCAGCCCCAGCATTTT. Protein sequence: CAISLDSLSNQPQHF.

The chain combines TRBV7-2 with TRBJ1-2; D gene uncertain. The germline gives CDR1 SGHTA, CDR2 FQGNSA. The V end lost 2 bases, the J end lost 6 bases, and 13 bases lay between the germline ends. CDR3 length equals 14 residues. CDR3 region: CASSLSWIRDGYTF. As DNA, the CDR3 is TGTGCCAGCAGCTTATCGTGGATTCGGGATGGCTACACCTTC.

The rearrangement joins TRBV27 to TRBJ2-3; a weak D match, TRBD1 (5 bases). V was shortened by 2 bases and J by 8 bases, with 17 bases between the two germline ends. This CDR3 has 15 amino acids. Germline lookup yields CDR1 MNHEY and CDR2 SMNVEV (reference sequence). In DNA form, the CDR3 reads TGTGCCAGCAGTTTACTCGACCCCTTGCAGGGTACGCAGTATTTT. This codes for CASSLLDPLQGTQYF.

The V gene is TRBV7-8, the J gene TRBJ1-4, with D possibly being TRBD1 (6 bases). The germline V gene encodes CDR1 SGHVS and CDR2 FQNEAQ. V shed 0 bases and J shed 10 bases, with 33 bases lying between them. This CDR3 is 21 amino acids long. The CDR3 loop reads CASSLASGQSGPNTERGKLFF. CDR3 bases: TGTGCCAGCAGCTTAGCCTCGGGACAATCAGGGCCCAACACCGAGCGAGGAAAACTGTTTTTT.

The V call is TRBV7-9, the J call TRBJ2-5; D is uncertain. The CDR3 totals 13 residues. V was trimmed by 2 bases and J by 1 base, leaving 5 bases between them. Germline CDR1 SEHNR, CDR2 FQNEAQ (reference sequence). CDR3 nucleotide sequence: TGTGCCAGCAGCTTAAGGCCCCAAGAGACCCAGTACTTC. Protein product: CASSLRPQETQYF.

The J gene is TRBJ1-2, the V gene TRBV4-1; D gene unclear. The germline gives CDR1 MGHRA, CDR2 YSYEKL. The CDR3 runs 15 residues. The V end was cut by 0 bases, the J end by 2 bases, with 10 bases between. As DNA, the CDR3 is TGCGCCAGCAGCCAAGATGAAAACAGAAACTATGGCTACACCTTC. It translates to CASSQDENRNYGYTF.

This chain uses TRBV2 with TRBJ2-6; D remains unclear. This CDR3 spans 14 amino acids. Germline V gives CDR1 SNHLY, CDR2 FYNNEI. The germline V and J ends were trimmed by 5 bases and 1 base, with 6 bases remaining between them. CDR3: CASSSSSGANVLTF. The CDR3 coding sequence is TGTGCCAGCAGTTCTAGTTCTGGGGCCAACGTCCTGACTTTC.

This rearrangement joins TRBV10-3 to TRBJ2-7; TRBD1 matches 9 bases. V dropped 5 bases and J dropped 5; count of bases not matched to a gene: 10. The CDR3 runs 15 residues. Germline V gene lookup returns CDR1 ENHRY and CDR2 SYGVKD. The CDR3 nucleotides are TGTGCCATCAGTTCTCCGGGACAGGGAATCCACGAGCAGTACTTC. Protein sequence: CAISSPGQGIHEQYF.

V is TRBV2 and J is TRBJ2-1; 8 nucleotides align to TRBD1. The CDR3 has 14 residues. In germline, CDR1 is SNHLY, CDR2 FYNNEI. Germline trimming cut 10 bases from V and 6 bases from J; bases unmatched to any gene: 11. The CDR3 DNA reads as TGTGCCACGCACGGACAGGGAGTTTCCAATGAGCAGTTCTTC. It codes for CATHGQGVSNEQFF.

The rearrangement uses TRBV4-1 and TRBJ1-2; a weak D match, TRBD1 (6 bases). V shed 1 base and J shed 3 bases, with 12 bases lying between them. The CDR3 consists of 15 residues. Per germline, CDR1 MGHRA and CDR2 YSYEKL. The CDR3 spells CASSQGVPGDYGYTF. The CDR3 DNA reads as TGCGCCAGCAGCCAAGGGGTCCCAGGGGACTATGGCTACACCTTC.

This chain joins TRBV3-1 (or the pseudogene TRBV3-2) and TRBJ2-1; TRBD2 might be the D (6 bases). The CDR3 runs to 15 residues. Trimming shortened V by 7 bases and J by 0 bases, and 13 bases separated the two germline ends. Per germline, CDR1 LGHDT and CDR2 YNNKEL (reference sequence). As DNA, the CDR3 is TGTGCCAGCACCCGGGACTTAAGCTCCTACAATGAGCAGTTCTTC. This sequence encodes CASTRDLSSYNEQFF.